These 12 T cell receptor beta chains share one sample of origin, sequenced in a study of regulatory T cells in long-lasting Graves disease. Time point defined: persistent/refractory GD, antithyroid drugs over 5 years with positive TRAb. After RNA was extracted from PBMCs, the TCR library was made from it. Arm-PCR of CDR3 regions with iRepertoire HTBI primers generated TCR beta libraries. Via MiXCR, TCRdb re-called the multiplex PCR reads, giving one row per CDR3 protein. Here the sample spans hundreds of thousands of distinct CDR3 sequences, 20% being singletons. The input for sequencing was peripheral blood mononuclear cells (PBMCs), taken when the disease was refractory, from a patient treated with antithyroid drugs. The receptor set was obtained from a female donor with Graves disease.

This rearrangement joins TRBV20-1 to TRBJ2-3, with TRBD2 matching 7 bases. The germline V gene has CDR1 DFQATT and CDR2 SNEGSKA (reference sequence). The CDR3 consists of 17 residues. Trimming at V came to 0 bases and at J to 4 bases, leaving 13 bases not matched to a gene. CDR3 residues: CSARDRDAGVVADTQYF. As DNA, the CDR3 is TGCAGTGCTAGAGATCGGGACGCGGGAGTGGTTGCAGATACGCAGTATTTT.

In this sample, this clonotype turned up many times. The genes are TRBV6-2 or TRBV6-3 and TRBJ2-5, with 10 bases identical to TRBD2. J was trimmed by 5 bases and V by 0 bases; bases with no gene match: 6. The CDR3 is made up of 16 amino acids. Per the germline V gene, CDR1 is MNHEY and CDR2 is SVGEGT. DNA of the CDR3: TGTGCCAGCAGTTACTCGGCTAGCGGGAGCGTGGAGACCCAGTACTTC. The encoded protein is CASSYSASGSVETQYF.

This clonotype was counted ten times or more. The chain links TRBV18 to TRBJ1-1; no reliable D call. This CDR3 spans 13 amino acids. Germline V CDR1 and CDR2: KGHSH, LQKENI. V was shortened by 9 bases and J by 6 bases, with 17 bases between the two germline ends. As DNA, the CDR3 is TGTGCCAGTGGGCAGGAAAGGACCGCTGAAGCTTTCTTT. As protein: CASGQERTAEAFF. The full variable domain, in which reference TRBV18 and TRBJ1-1 provide the parts outside the CDR3, is NAGVMQNPRHLVRRRGQEARLRCSPMKGHSHVYWYRQLPEEGLKFMVYLQKENIIDESGMPKERFSAEFPKEGPSILRIQQVVRGDSAAYFCASGQERTAEAFFGQGTRLTVV.

This clonotype was recorded many times. The rearrangement uses TRBV7-9 and TRBJ2-2; perhaps D is TRBD1 or TRBD2 (5 bases each). Trimming shortened V by 5 bases and J by 4 bases, and 11 bases separated the two germline ends. Germline V gene sequence: CDR1 SEHNR, CDR2 FQNEAQ (reference sequence). CDR3 length: 14 amino acids. In nucleotides, the CDR3 is TGTGCCAGCAGCCGGGACGGAGCCACCGGGGAGCTGTTTTTT. This translates into CASSRDGATGELFF.

The V call is TRBV11-1, the J call TRBJ2-1; D is undetermined. Per the germline V gene, CDR1 is SGHAT and CDR2 is FQDESV (reference sequence). The CDR3 sequence is 15 residues long. Trimming left V 1 base short and J 4 bases short, with 11 bases between. The CDR3 is CASSLEESSYNEQFF. Written as DNA, the CDR3 is TGTGCCAGCAGCTTAGAGGAGTCCTCTTACAATGAGCAGTTCTTC.

This clonotype has a handful of counts. The chain is built from TRBV6-1 and TRBJ1-5, with 7 bases identical to TRBD1. The CDR3 extends over 14 amino acids. Germline V gene sequence: CDR1 MNHNS, CDR2 SASEGT. V dropped 6 bases and J dropped 7; count of bases not matched to a gene: 9. CDR3 nucleotides: TGTGCCAGCAGCCCGACAGGGTCAGCCCAGCCCCAGCATTTT. This translates into CASSPTGSAQPQHF.

This clonotype was found many times. The chain couples TRBV20-1 to TRBJ2-5; perhaps D is TRBD1 or TRBD2 (5 bases each). This CDR3 is built from 13 residues. Germline values: CDR1 DFQATT, CDR2 SNEGSKA (reference sequence). The V and J ends lost 6 bases and 1 base respectively, with 12 bases between them. The CDR3 loop is CSALRGLQETQYF. CDR3 nucleotide sequence: TGCAGTGCCCTGAGGGGCCTCCAAGAGACCCAGTACTTC.

This rearrangement joins TRBV19 to TRBJ1-1; D remains ambiguous. CDR3 length: 13 residues. V lost 9 bases and J lost 3, with 14 bases in between. Germline V lookup: CDR1 LNHDA, CDR2 SQIVND (reference sequence). The CDR3 DNA sequence: TGTGCCAGCCAGTTGGCCAAGGACACTGAAGCTTTCTTT. It is translated as CASQLAKDTEAFF. Combining the CDR3 with reference TRBV19 and TRBJ1-1 gives the whole variable domain DGGITQSPKYLFRKEGQNVTLSCEQNLNHDAMYWYRQDPGQGLRLIYYSQIVNDFQKGDIAEGYSVSREKKESFPLTVTSAQKNPTAFYLCASQLAKDTEAFFGQGTRLTVV.

The rearrangement joins TRBV19 to TRBJ1-1; the match to TRBD1 covers 10 bases. This CDR3 has 13 amino acids. J lost 6 bases, V lost 8 bases, and 6 bases had no gene match. Germline-derived CDR1 and CDR2 are LNHDA and SQIVND (reference sequence). For the CDR3, the DNA is TGTGCCAGTGGGGACAGGGGTCCGGCTGAAGCTTTCTTT. Translation: CASGDRGPAEAFF.

The table lists this clonotype with a few counts. The rearrangement links TRBV20-1 to TRBJ1-3; D unresolved. The CDR3 is 14 amino acids. V lost 0 bases and J 4 bases, leaving 10 bases between the germline ends. Germline V gene data show CDR1 as DFQATT and CDR2 as SNEGSKA (reference sequence). DNA for the CDR3: TGCAGTGCTAGAGATCAATTTCAGGGAAACACCATATATTTT. Its protein product is CSARDQFQGNTIYF.

For this clonotype: A read error may be the cause here, since a much bigger clone is one base away. The V and J genes are TRBV28 and TRBJ1-5; D gene uncertain. The CDR3 covers 14 residues. Trimming pared 4 bases from V and 2 bases from J, leaving 9 bases between. Looked up from germline, CDR1 is MDHEN and CDR2 is SYDVKM. CDR3 amino acids: CASSWSNGNQPQHF. Written as DNA, the CDR3 is TGTGCCAGCAGTTGGTCAAATGGCAATCAGCCCCAGCATTTT.

This clonotype was seen repeatedly, ten times or more. This rearrangement joins TRBV28 to TRBJ1-2, with 7 bases matching TRBD1. Germline CDR1 reads MDHEN; CDR2 reads SYDVKM. The CDR3 length is 14 residues. V lost 5 bases, J lost 2 bases, and 5 bases stayed unmatched. This chain's CDR3 is CASSEPGQNYGYTF. The CDR3 coding sequence is TGTGCCAGCAGTGAACCGGGACAGAACTATGGCTACACCTTC.